The TCR beta chain under discussion was sequenced for a study of shared clonotypes between healthy human individuals. This CDR3 comprises 12 residues. Trimming removed 1 base at V and 6 bases at J, with 7 bases between. Germline CDR1 MNHEY, CDR2 SMNVEV (reference sequence). Libraries were prepared by immunoSEQ multiplex PCR; TCRdb keeps only in-frame clonotypes and omits some of them. The data hold about 1.1 million clones, with 75% to 80% observed a single time. This chain joins TRBV27 and TRBJ2-7, with no clear D. The clonotype comes from a young man in good health. Some clones in this sample may be carry-over from other donors' samples. The specimen sequenced was memory CD4+ T cells from PBMCs. The subset was: CD45RA-negative fraction. The CDR3 protein is CASSLYGIEQYF. The CDR3 nucleotides are TGTGCCAGCAGTTTATATGGTATCGAGCAGTACTTC.